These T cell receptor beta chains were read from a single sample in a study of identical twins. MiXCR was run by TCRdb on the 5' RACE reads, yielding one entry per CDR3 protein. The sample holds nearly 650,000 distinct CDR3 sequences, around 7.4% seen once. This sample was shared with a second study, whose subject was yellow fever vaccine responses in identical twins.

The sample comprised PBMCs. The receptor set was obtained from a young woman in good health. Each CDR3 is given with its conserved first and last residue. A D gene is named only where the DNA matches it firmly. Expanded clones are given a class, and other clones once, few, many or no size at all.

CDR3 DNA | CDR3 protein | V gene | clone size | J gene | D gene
TGTGCCAGCAGTCGAGCCCCGGGAGGCAATCAGCCCCAGCATTTT | CASSRAPGGNQPQHF | TRBV12-3/TRBV12-4 | . | TRBJ1-5 | .
TGTGCCAGCAGCTTAGGGTACGGAAACTATGGCTACACCTTC | CASSLGYGNYGYTF | TRBV7-2 | few | TRBJ1-2 | .
TGTGCCAGCAGTTACTCGGCGGATATTGAAGCTTTCTTT | CASSYSADIEAFF | TRBV6-2/TRBV6-3 | few | TRBJ1-1 | .
TGCGCCAGCAGCGTGACGGCCGGGACTAGCGGCGCAGATACGCAGTATTTT | CASSVTAGTSGADTQYF | TRBV5-1 | few | TRBJ2-3 | TRBD2
TGCGCCAGCAGCTCGGGGGGGGGGCAGGTCACTGAAGCTTTCTTT | CASSSGGGQVTEAFF | TRBV5-1 | few | TRBJ1-1 | .
TGCGCCAGCAGTTTCTCCTACCAAGAGACCCAGTACTTC | CASSFSYQETQYF | TRBV5-1 | many | TRBJ2-5 | .
TGTGCCAGCAAGCGTGGCAGCCAAAACAATGAGCAGTTCTTC | CASKRGSQNNEQFF | TRBV5-4 | . | TRBJ2-1 | .
TGCAGCGTTCGGGGCTCTGGGGCCAACGTCCTGACTTTC | CSVRGSGANVLTF | TRBV29-1 | many | TRBJ2-6 | .
TGTGCCAGCAGGGGGTCTGGGGCGAACACTGAAGCTTTCTTT | CASRGSGANTEAFF | TRBV28 | many | TRBJ1-1 | .
TGCAGTGCTATGACAGTCGTGAACTATGGCTACACCTTC | CSAMTVVNYGYTF | TRBV20-1 | many | TRBJ1-2 | .
TGTGCCAGCAGTTTAGTCGACACTGAACCCGATACGCAGTATTTT | CASSLVDTEPDTQYF | TRBV12-3/TRBV12-4 | few | TRBJ2-3 | .
TGTGCCAGCAGCCAACCCGGGGACCATAACTACAATGAGCAGTTCTTC | CASSQPGDHNYNEQFF | TRBV28 | many | TRBJ2-1 | .
TGTGCCAGCAGTTTACAAGTTACCACCTACGAGCAGTACTTC | CASSLQVTTYEQYF | TRBV28 | few | TRBJ2-7 | .
TGTGCCAGCAGTAGGACCTGGGGGAACACCGGGGAGCTGTTTTTT | CASSRTWGNTGELFF | TRBV6-1 | few | TRBJ2-2 | .
TGTGCCAGCAGCTTAGATTTGGGGGGCTGGACTGAAGCTTTCTTT | CASSLDLGGWTEAFF | TRBV7-9 | . | TRBJ1-1 | .
TGCAGCGTCCAAGGACAGCAGCATGGCTACACCTTC | CSVQGQQHGYTF | TRBV29-1 | many | TRBJ1-2 | .
TGCAGTGCTACCTCCCGGCTAGCGGCTGTCCACGAGCAGTACTTC | CSATSRLAAVHEQYF | TRBV20-1 | few | TRBJ2-7 | TRBD2
TGTGCCAGCAGCGACAGGGGGGGAACTAATGAAAAACTGTTTTTT | CASSDRGGTNEKLFF | TRBV6-1 | . | TRBJ1-4 | TRBD1
TGTGCCAGCAGCTTGACAGATAACACCGGGGAGCTGTTTTTT | CASSLTDNTGELFF | TRBV5-5 | few | TRBJ2-2 | .
TGTGCCACCACCCCGGGACCATACAATGAGCAGTTCTTC | CATTPGPYNEQFF | TRBV24-1 | . | TRBJ2-1 | .
TGTGCCATCGGAAGGGGGCAATTCTACAATGAGCAGTTCTTC | CAIGRGQFYNEQFF | TRBV10-3 | few | TRBJ2-1 | TRBD1
TGTGCCAGCAGCCCCAGACTAGCGGGGGACCCCTACAATGAGCAGTTCTTC | CASSPRLAGDPYNEQFF | TRBV9 | . | TRBJ2-1 | TRBD2
TGTGCCAGCACCGCGGACAGGAACACTGAAGCTTTCTTT | CASTADRNTEAFF | TRBV12-3/TRBV12-4 | many | TRBJ1-1 | .
TGTGCCAGCAGCCCAGATCCACAGGGGTTTGAGGAGGATACGCAGTATTTT | CASSPDPQGFEEDTQYF | TRBV3-1 | . | TRBJ2-3 | TRBD1
TGTGCCAGCAGTGAGACAGGGGGCAGAGGCGGGGAGCTGTTTTTT | CASSETGGRGGELFF | TRBV2 | many | TRBJ2-2 | TRBD1
TGCAGCGTTGGCAGAGAACTCTCCTACGAGCAGTACTTC | CSVGRELSYEQYF | TRBV29-1 | few | TRBJ2-7 | .
TGTGCCAGCAGCTTAGTTGCGGGAGGGCCGTTTTCCTCCGAGCAGTACTTC | CASSLVAGGPFSSEQYF | TRBV7-8 | few | TRBJ2-7 | TRBD2
TGCAGCTTGGAAAAGACTAGCAGGATTTACAATGAGCAGTTCTTC | CSLEKTSRIYNEQFF | TRBV29-1 | few | TRBJ2-1 | TRBD2
TGTGCCAGCAGTCCACCTACCTCCTACGAGCAGTACTTC | CASSPPTSYEQYF | TRBV12-3/TRBV12-4 | . | TRBJ2-7 | .
TGTGCCAGCAGCTTAGTTGGGATCGGGGCCCAGTACTTC | CASSLVGIGAQYF | TRBV7-2 | few | TRBJ2-5 | .
TGTGCCATCAGCATAGGGACTAGCGTCGGAAACGAGCAGTACTTC | CAISIGTSVGNEQYF | TRBV10-3 | . | TRBJ2-7 | TRBD2
TGTGCCAGCTCAAGACTAGCGGGGGCCAACCAAGAGACCCAGTACTTC | CASSRLAGANQETQYF | TRBV18 | . | TRBJ2-5 | TRBD2
TGCAGCGTTGACCAGGACGGCTACGAGCAGTACTTC | CSVDQDGYEQYF | TRBV29-1 | many | TRBJ2-7 | .
TGTGCCAGCAGTTTACGTGCACAGGGTCAAAACATTCAGTACTTC | CASSLRAQGQNIQYF | TRBV12-3/TRBV12-4 | . | TRBJ2-4 | .
TGTGCCAGCAGTTTGGGGGCAAACAGGGGTGGCGAGACCCAGTACTTC | CASSLGANRGGETQYF | TRBV12-3/TRBV12-4 | many | TRBJ2-5 | TRBD1
TGTGCCAGCAGTATATCAGGACTCGGCGATCCGTACCAAGAGACCCAGTACTTC | CASSISGLGDPYQETQYF | TRBV27 | . | TRBJ2-5 | .
TGCGCCAGCAGCTTGGACGGAGGGGGTACCCCCTACGAGCAGTACTTC | CASSLDGGGTPYEQYF | TRBV5-1 | few | TRBJ2-7 | .
TGTGCCAGCAGCACCCTCGGGACCACCTACGAGCAGTACTTC | CASSTLGTTYEQYF | TRBV7-8 | few | TRBJ2-7 | .
TGTGCCACCAGGGCAGTTCTGGGAGAGACCCAGTACTTC | CATRAVLGETQYF | TRBV24-1 | . | TRBJ2-5 | .
TGTGCCAGCAGCCCCCAAGCGGGAGGTGTATCCTACGAGCAGTACTTC | CASSPQAGGVSYEQYF | TRBV9 | . | TRBJ2-7 | TRBD2
TGTGCCAGCAGGGCTGTCCTCTCCTACAATGAGCAGTTCTTC | CASRAVLSYNEQFF | TRBV12-3/TRBV12-4 | . | TRBJ2-1 | .
TGCGCCAGCAGCAATATCGGGGGCCTGGGAGAAAAACTGTTTTTT | CASSNIGGLGEKLFF | TRBV5-1 | many | TRBJ1-4 | .
TGCGCCAGCAGCCGACTAGCGGGAGGACCCTACGAGCAGTACTTC | CASSRLAGGPYEQYF | TRBV5-1 | many | TRBJ2-7 | TRBD2
TGCGCCAGCAGCCGGGGCCGGGACATCTACAATGAGCAGTTCTTC | CASSRGRDIYNEQFF | TRBV5-1 | . | TRBJ2-1 | .
TGTGCCAGTAGTATAGATTATCGACGGGACCTCGGCGAGCAGTACTTC | CASSIDYRRDLGEQYF | TRBV19 | few | TRBJ2-7 | .
TGTGCCAGCAGCCAAGATGGACGGGCGCGATCACCCCTCCACTTT | CASSQDGRARSPLHF | TRBV14 | . | TRBJ1-6 | .
TGTGCCAGCAGCCAAGACGTATTGACGCAGTATTTT | CASSQDVLTQYF | TRBV3-1 | . | TRBJ2-3 | .
TGTGCCAGCAGGGGCTTGGGTTACGAGCAGTACTTC | CASRGLGYEQYF | TRBV25-1 | many | TRBJ2-7 | .